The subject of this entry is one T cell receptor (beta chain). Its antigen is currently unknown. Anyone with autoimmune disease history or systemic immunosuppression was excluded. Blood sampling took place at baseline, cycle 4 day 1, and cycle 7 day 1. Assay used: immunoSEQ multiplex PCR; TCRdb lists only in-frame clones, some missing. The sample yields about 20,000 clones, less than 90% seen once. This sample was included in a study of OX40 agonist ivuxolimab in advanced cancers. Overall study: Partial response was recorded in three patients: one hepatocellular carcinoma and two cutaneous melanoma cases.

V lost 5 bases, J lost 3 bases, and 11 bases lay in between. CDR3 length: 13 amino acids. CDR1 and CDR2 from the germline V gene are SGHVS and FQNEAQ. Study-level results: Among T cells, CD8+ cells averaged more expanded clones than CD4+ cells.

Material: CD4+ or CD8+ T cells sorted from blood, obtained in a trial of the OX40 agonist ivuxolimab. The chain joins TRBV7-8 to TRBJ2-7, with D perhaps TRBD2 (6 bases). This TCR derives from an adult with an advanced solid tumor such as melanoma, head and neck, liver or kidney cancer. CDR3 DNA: TGTGCCAGCAGCGGGGGGAGCAGCTACGAGCAGTACTTC. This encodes CASSGGSSYEQYF.